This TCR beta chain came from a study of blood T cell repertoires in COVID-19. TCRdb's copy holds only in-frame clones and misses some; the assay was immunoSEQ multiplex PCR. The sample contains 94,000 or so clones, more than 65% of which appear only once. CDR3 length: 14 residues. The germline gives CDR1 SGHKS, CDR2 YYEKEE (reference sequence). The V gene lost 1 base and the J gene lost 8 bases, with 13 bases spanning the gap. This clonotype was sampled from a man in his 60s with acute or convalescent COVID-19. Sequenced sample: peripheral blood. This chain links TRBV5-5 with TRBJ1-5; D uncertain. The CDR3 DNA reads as TGTGCCAGCAGCTTGATATGGTACCAGGAGCCCCAGCATTTT. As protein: CASSLIWYQEPQHF.